This T cell receptor beta chain was identified in a study of blood T cell repertoires in COVID-19. Study overall: T cells, B-cell-depleted T cells, or PBMCs provided the cDNA or gDNA that served as material.

Per the study methods: By means of reference gene primer amplification, nucleated cell counts were estimated. Some clones are missing from TCRdb's copy, which holds only in-frame ones; the method was immunoSEQ multiplex PCR. That table supplies the V and J calls and clone size; D and trimming were determined from the DNA. The sample yields 300,000 to 400,000 clones, 85% seen once. CDR3 length equals 11 residues. Trimming took off 6 bases at V and 8 bases at J, with 8 bases between the two ends. Germline V gene lookup returns CDR1 LNHDA and CDR2 SQIVND (reference sequence). Sequencing was performed on PBMCs or T cells enriched from blood (not recorded which). This rearrangement joins TRBV19 to TRBJ2-1; D is unclear. The sequence was collected from a woman in her twenties or thirties who had been exposed to COVID-19. The CDR3 loop reads CASRSVHEQFF. CDR3 sequence (DNA): TGTGCCAGTAGATCGGTGCATGAGCAGTTCTTC. Variable domain in full (rest from reference TRBV19 and TRBJ2-1): DGGITQSPKYLFRKEGQNVTLSCEQNLNHDAMYWYRQDPGQGLRLIYYSQIVNDFQKGDIAEGYSVSREKKESFPLTVTSAQKNPTAFYLCASRSVHEQFFGPGTRLTVL.